The 27 T cell receptor beta chains reported below all come from one sample, sequenced in a study of vaccination effects on CD4 cells after COVID-19. No antigen has been assigned to these receptors. Some clones are missing from TCRdb's copy, which holds only in-frame ones; the method was immunoSEQ multiplex PCR. The sample carries more than 45,000 clones, about 74% recorded once. Investigators separated out CD4+ T cells once approximately 10 days of culture had passed. This sample comprised CD4+ T cells from PBMCs cultured without peptide, obtained before COVID-19 vaccination. These receptors all stem from a human donor who received a COVID-19 vaccine.

The chain has TRBV7-2 and TRBJ1-4, with 10 nucleotides matching TRBD1. The V gene's germline CDR1 is SGHTA and CDR2 FQGNSA. The CDR3 runs 14 residues. J was trimmed by 6 bases and V by 3 bases; bases with no gene match: 1. The CDR3 bases are TGTGCCAGCAGCTTCGACAGGGGGCATGAAAAACTGTTTTTT. It yields the protein CASSFDRGHEKLFF.

The DNA of the CDR3 is TGTGCCACCAGTGAAACGGGGGGATTCCCTTACAATGAGCAGTTCTTC. It is translated as CATSETGGFPYNEQFF. The chain couples TRBV24-1 to TRBJ2-1; 7 nucleotides agree with TRBD2. Germline trimming cut 4 bases from V and 4 bases from J; bases unmatched to any gene: 9. Germline values: CDR1 KGHDR, CDR2 SFDVKD. CDR3 length equals 16 residues.

For the CDR3, the DNA is TGTGCCACCAGTGATTTCCTGGGGGACAGGGTGCCGAAACGCAATCAGCCCCAGCATTTT. Its translation is CATSDFLGDRVPKRNQPQHF. This sequence joins TRBV24-1 and TRBJ1-5; 9 nucleotides agree with TRBD1. The CDR3 spans 20 residues. The V segment lost 1 base and the J segment 2 bases; nucleotides outside the gene matches: 14. CDR1 is KGHDR, CDR2 SFDVKD, per germline.

This clone has only one observation. V gene TRBV18 combines with J gene TRBJ1-2, with D perhaps matching TRBD1 (6 bases). The ends were cut back, 2 bases at V and 2 bases at J, with 9 bases in the middle. The CDR3 contains 14 residues. CDR1 and CDR2 (germline): KGHSH, LQKENI. The CDR3 reads CASSPLTGNYGYTF. The CDR3 nucleotides read TGTGCCAGCTCACCATTGACAGGAAACTATGGCTACACCTTC.

This clone was recorded only once. This rearrangement joins TRBV5-1 to TRBJ1-6, with D maybe TRBD1 (5 bases). V was shortened by 4 bases and J by 5 bases, with 13 bases between the two germline ends. The CDR3 extends over 15 amino acids. The V gene's germline CDR1 is SGHRS and CDR2 YFSETQ. The CDR3 bases are TGCGCCAGCAGCCCGGGACCGCCTAATAATTCACCCCTCCACTTT. Encoded protein: CASSPGPPNNSPLHF.

This chain uses TRBV30 with TRBJ2-3, with 7 positions matching TRBD2. The CDR3 is made up of 12 amino acids. J lost 10 bases, V lost 0 bases, and 4 bases had no gene match. Germline CDR1 and CDR2: GTSNPN and SVGIG (reference sequence). CDR3 protein: CAWSVGLAAQYF. As DNA, the CDR3 is TGTGCCTGGAGTGTTGGGCTAGCGGCGCAGTATTTT.

This clone was recorded only once. The chain recombines TRBV24-1 with TRBJ2-1, with no clear D. Germline CDR1 reads KGHDR; CDR2 reads SFDVKD. V was clipped by 4 bases and J by 12 bases, with 12 bases between them. The CDR3 has 12 residues. CDR3 coding DNA: TGTGCCACCAGTGACGCCCCTGAGGTGCAGTTCTTC. It translates to CATSDAPEVQFF.

This clone was observed a single time. V and J are TRBV5-6 and TRBJ2-7, with 8 bases identical to TRBD1. Germline loops: CDR1 SGHDT, CDR2 YYEEEE. This CDR3 comprises 13 residues. J lost 2 bases, V lost 5 bases, and 3 bases had no gene match. The CDR3 here is CASRTGGTYEQYV. Here the CDR3 DNA reads TGTGCCAGCAGAACAGGGGGAACCTACGAGCAGTACGTC.

This clone was seen more than once but under ten times. The chain links TRBV4-1 to TRBJ1-5; 7 positions match TRBD1. V shed 3 bases, J shed 5 bases, and the junction held 10 bases outside the gene matches. The germline V gene has CDR1 MGHRA and CDR2 YSYEKL. This CDR3 spans 16 amino acids. CDR3 nucleotides: TGCGCCAGCAGCCAGGCTGACAGGGATAAGGATCAGCCCCAGCATTTT. As protein: CASSQADRDKDQPQHF.

The chain employs TRBV18 and TRBJ2-3; TRBD2 matches 7 bases. CDR1 is KGHSH, CDR2 LQKENI, per germline. The CDR3 is 15 residues long. Trimming took 1 base from V and 2 from J; bases not matched to a gene: 3. CDR3 nucleotides: TGTGCCAGCTCACCACGGGGGGGAATCACAGATACGCAGTATTTT. Translating gives CASSPRGGITDTQYF.

The chain has TRBV5-1 and TRBJ2-6, with a possible D match to TRBD1 (6 bases). V lost 0 bases to trimming and J lost 0 bases, with 16 bases between them. CDR1 is SGHRS and CDR2 is YFSETQ in the germline V gene. The CDR3 sequence is 19 residues long. CDR3 nucleotides: TGCGCCAGCAGCTTGGGATGGGGGCGTCTGAGCTCTGGGGCCAACGTCCTGACTTTC. Protein product: CASSLGWGRLSSGANVLTF.

This chain uses TRBV28 with TRBJ1-5; D uncertain. In germline, CDR1 is MDHEN, CDR2 SYDVKM. The V and J ends lost 7 bases and 6 bases respectively, with 16 bases between them. The CDR3 spans 14 residues. CDR3 sequence: CASKGPAGRQPQHF. The CDR3 DNA is TGTGCCAGCAAAGGGCCCGCAGGACGTCAGCCCCAGCATTTT.

The V call is TRBV30, the J call TRBJ1-6, with a possible D match to TRBD1 (5 bases). This CDR3 comprises 14 residues. Germline CDR1 reads GTSNPN; CDR2 reads SVGIG (reference sequence). V gave up 4 bases and J gave up 4 bases, with 11 bases separating them. CDR3 nucleotide sequence: TGTGCCTGGAACGCAGGGTCTTATAATTCACCCCTCCACTTT. Translating gives CAWNAGSYNSPLHF.

This clone was recorded at least ten times. V usage is TRBV2 and J usage is TRBJ2-2; a possible D gene is TRBD1 (6 bases). The CDR3 loop spans 17 amino acids. The V gene lost 6 bases and the J gene lost 0 bases, with 17 bases spanning the gap. Per the germline V gene, CDR1 is SNHLY and CDR2 is FYNNEI. CDR3 loop: CASRAAYDRTNTGELFF. In nucleotides, the CDR3 is TGTGCCAGCAGGGCCGCTTATGACAGGACGAACACCGGGGAGCTGTTTTTT.

The chain links TRBV13 to TRBJ2-6; D is perhaps TRBD2 (5 bases). The V gene lost 1 base and the J gene lost 4 bases, with 17 bases spanning the gap. CDR1 and CDR2 from the germline V gene are PRHDT and FYEKMQ (reference sequence). The CDR3 is made up of 18 amino acids. The CDR3 region has the DNA TGTGCCAGCAGCTTAGCCGGGCTTCGGGGTAGGGGGGCCAACGTCCTGACTTTC. It codes for CASSLAGLRGRGANVLTF.

This chain uses TRBV7-2 with TRBJ2-3, with unresolved D. CDR1 is SGHTA and CDR2 is FQGNSA in the germline V gene. The CDR3 runs to 14 residues. Trimming stripped 2 bases from V and 1 base from J, with 7 bases between. The CDR3 loop is CASSLSRGTDTQYF. CDR3 coding DNA: TGTGCCAGCAGCTTATCCCGGGGCACAGATACGCAGTATTTT.

The rearrangement uses TRBV5-1 and TRBJ2-5, with D unresolved. Trimming took 8 bases from V and 5 from J, leaving 19 bases between them. The length of the CDR3 is 14 residues. Germline V gene data show CDR1 as SGHRS and CDR2 as YFSETQ. The CDR3 sequence is CASESTGNGETQYF. Written as DNA, the CDR3 is TGCGCCAGTGAATCGACCGGCAATGGGGAGACCCAGTACTTC.

The chain couples TRBV5-1 to TRBJ1-3; tentative D call: TRBD1 (5 bases). Germline CDR1 reads SGHRS; CDR2 reads YFSETQ. Trimming cost V 6 bases and J 3 bases, with 13 bases left between them. This CDR3 has 14 residues. CDR3 coding DNA: TGCGCCAGCACCGAGACAGTTGGTGGAAACACCATATATTTT. This codes for CASTETVGGNTIYF.

The chain couples TRBV2 to TRBJ2-7, with TRBD1 matching over 7 bases. Trimming cost V 5 bases and J 6 bases; bases outside gene matches: 10. There are 14 residues in the CDR3. Germline V gene data show CDR1 as SNHLY and CDR2 as FYNNEI. The CDR3 reads CASSSGTAAFEQYV. CDR3 nucleotide sequence: TGTGCCAGCAGTTCCGGGACAGCCGCTTTCGAGCAGTACGTC.

This sequence joins TRBV27 and TRBJ1-5; 9 nucleotides agree with TRBD1. The CDR3 runs 19 residues. CDR1 and CDR2 from the germline V gene are MNHEY and SMNVEV (reference sequence). V dropped 5 bases and J dropped 2; count of bases not matched to a gene: 16. The chain's CDR3 is CASSLEHPGTGWRNQPQHF. Written as DNA, the CDR3 is TGTGCCAGCAGTCTAGAGCACCCCGGGACAGGGTGGCGCAATCAGCCCCAGCATTTT.

The V call is TRBV7-6, the J call TRBJ2-5; D is perhaps TRBD2 (6 bases). V lost 5 bases and J 5 bases, leaving 18 bases between the germline ends. The CDR3 totals 15 residues. The germline V gene has CDR1 SGHVS and CDR2 FNYEAQ. The CDR3 coding sequence is TGTGCCAGCAGCCGCGGTGGTAGGGAGGCGGAGACCCAGTACTTC. Protein sequence: CASSRGGREAETQYF. The complete variable domain, with remaining parts taken from reference TRBV7-6 and TRBJ2-5, reads GAGVSQSPRYKVTKRGQDVALRCDPISGHVSLYWYRQALGQGPEFLTYFNYEAQQDKSGLPNDRFSAERPEGSISTLTIQRTEQRDSAMYRCASSRGGREAETQYFGPGTRLLVL.

The CDR3 coding sequence is TGTGCCAGCAGGACCTTGGGGGCCACCGAGCAGTACGTC. As protein: CASRTLGATEQYV. This rearrangement joins TRBV5-6 to TRBJ2-7; TRBD1 is a possible D gene (6 bases). The CDR3 consists of 13 residues. CDR1 and CDR2 (germline): SGHDT, YYEEEE. The ends were cut back, 5 bases at V and 6 bases at J, with 15 bases in the middle.

The chain carries TRBV7-8 and TRBJ1-6; D gene ambiguous. Germline V gene data show CDR1 as SGHVS and CDR2 as FQNEAQ. The CDR3 has 14 amino acids. The V gene lost 1 base and the J gene lost 9 bases, with 10 bases spanning the gap. For the CDR3, the DNA is TGTGCCAGCAGCTTAGTAGATCGGGGTTCACCCCTCCACTTT. Protein sequence: CASSLVDRGSPLHF.

CDR3 sequence (DNA): TGTGCCAGCAGCTTAGAGCGGTCCTACGAGCAGTACGTC. As protein: CASSLERSYEQYV. This chain uses TRBV7-2 with TRBJ2-7; maybe TRBD2 (5 bases). The CDR3 runs to 13 residues. CDR1 is SGHTA and CDR2 is FQGNSA in the germline V gene. Trimming pared 1 base from V and 1 base from J, leaving 5 bases between.

The CDR3: CATRGTSGGGPKNIQYF. Here the CDR3 DNA reads TGTGCCACCAGGGGGACTAGCGGGGGGGGGCCCAAAAACATTCAGTACTTC. The V gene is TRBV24-1, the J gene TRBJ2-4; TRBD2 matches at 16 bases. There are 17 residues in the CDR3. Trimming took 7 bases from V and 2 from J; bases not matched to a gene: 4. The germline V gene has CDR1 KGHDR and CDR2 SFDVKD.

A word on this clone: The same CDR3 can be traced to other DNA sequences in this sample. The CDR3 is CSATDTQYF. Written as DNA, the CDR3 is TGCAGTGCCACGGATACGCAGTATTTT. V and J are TRBV20-1 and TRBJ2-3; D remains unclear. CDR1 and CDR2 from the germline V gene are DFQATT and SNEGSKA (reference sequence). V gave up 6 bases and J gave up 6 bases, with 4 bases separating them. This CDR3 region has 9 residues.

Concerning this clone: The junction and the germline gene differ at one end; a read error may be behind it. V is TRBV6-1 and J is TRBJ2-5; no definite D call. This CDR3 is 12 amino acids long. CDR1 is MNHNS, CDR2 SASEGT, per germline. CDR3 sequence reads: CASGEVGETQYF. CDR3 sequence (DNA): TGTGCCAGCGGTGAGGTGGGGGAGACCCAGTACTTC.